Listed here are 13 T cell receptor beta chains from one sample, sequenced in a study of OX40 agonist ivuxolimab in advanced cancers. Using immunoSEQ multiplex PCR, the repertoire was profiled, and TCRdb retains in-frame clones only, with some absent. The table has tens of thousands of clones, 70% to 90% seen once. Here the sequenced sample was CD4+ or CD8+ T cells sorted from blood, taken in a trial of the OX40 agonist ivuxolimab. These receptors all stem from an adult with an advanced solid tumor such as melanoma, head and neck, liver or kidney cancer.

Regarding this clone: One end of the junction fails to match germline, which may point to a read error. In DNA form, the CDR3 reads TGTGCCAGCAGCTTAGATCTGGCTAGCGGGAGCTCGTCGCTCTTC. Protein sequence: CASSLDLASGSSSLF. V and J are TRBV11-2 and TRBJ2-1, with 10 bases matching TRBD2. Looked up from germline, CDR1 is SGHAT and CDR2 is FQNNGV. This CDR3 has 15 residues.

This clone has just one count. J is TRBJ2-1 and V is TRBV7-2; 9 bases match TRBD2. CDR3 length: 15 amino acids. J gave up 6 bases and V 4 bases, and 7 bases lay outside the gene matches. The germline V gene has CDR1 SGHTA and CDR2 FQGNSA. CDR3 DNA: TGTGCCAGCAGCTACGCGGGAGGGCCAGGCAATGAGCAGTTCTTC. Translating it yields CASSYAGGPGNEQFF.

This clone was seen a handful of times. The rearrangement joins TRBV6-1 to TRBJ2-7; 8 bases match TRBD1. This CDR3 comprises 15 residues. J was trimmed by 1 base and V by 7 bases; bases with no gene match: 9. Germline V gene sequence: CDR1 MNHNS, CDR2 SASEGT. Written as DNA, the CDR3 is TGTGCCAGCATGGGAAGAGACAGGGGATCCTACGAGCAGTACTTC. Translated: CASMGRDRGSYEQYF.

V and J are TRBV5-6 and TRBJ2-7; D remains ambiguous. V shed 4 bases and J shed 2 bases, with 10 bases lying between them. Germline CDR1 reads SGHDT; CDR2 reads YYEEEE. CDR3 length equals 13 residues. CDR3 protein: CASSPVLAYEQYF. The CDR3 nucleotides read TGTGCCAGCAGCCCGGTATTGGCCTACGAGCAGTACTTC. Variable domain in full (rest from reference TRBV5-6 and TRBJ2-7): DAGVTQSPTHLIKTRGQQVTLRCSPKSGHDTVSWYQQALGQGPQFIFQYYEEEERQRGNFPDRFSGHQFPNYSSELNVNALLLGDSALYLCASSPVLAYEQYFGPGTRLTVT.

The genes are TRBV19 and TRBJ2-5, with 9 bases fitting TRBD1. V was clipped by 6 bases and J by 4 bases; unmatched bases: 3. The CDR3 is 13 residues long. The V gene's germline CDR1 is LNHDA and CDR2 SQIVND (reference sequence). The CDR3 DNA reads as TGTGCCAGTAGCGACAGGGGGGGAGAGACCCAGTACTTC. Protein: CASSDRGGETQYF.

This sequence joins TRBV4-1 and TRBJ2-5; 8 positions agree with TRBD2. The germline V gene encodes CDR1 MGHRA and CDR2 YSYEKL. This CDR3 has 16 amino acids. The ends lost 1 base at V and 3 bases at J; junction bases unmatched: 7. CDR3 amino acids: CASSQASLAGEETQYF. DNA for the CDR3: TGCGCCAGCAGCCAAGCTAGCCTAGCGGGTGAAGAGACCCAGTACTTC.

This clone has a handful of counts. V gene TRBV4-1 combines with J gene TRBJ1-5, with D maybe TRBD1 (6 bases). V dropped 1 base and J dropped 3 bases, with 10 bases sitting between them. Looked up from germline, CDR1 is MGHRA and CDR2 is YSYEKL. The CDR3 loop spans 15 amino acids. CDR3 residues: CASSQGQVINQPQHF. CDR3 coding DNA: TGCGCCAGCAGCCAAGGACAGGTAATCAATCAGCCCCAGCATTTT.

J is TRBJ1-2 and V is TRBV6-6; D not resolved. The CDR3 is made up of 14 amino acids. V dropped 0 bases and J dropped 3 bases, with 8 bases sitting between them. Germline CDR1 MNHNY, CDR2 SVGAGI (reference sequence). CDR3 amino acids: CASSYSSKDYGYTF. The CDR3 DNA reads as TGTGCCAGCAGTTACTCGAGCAAAGACTATGGCTACACCTTC.

The gene calls are TRBV28 and TRBJ2-7, with D perhaps matching TRBD1 (5 bases). CDR1 MDHEN and CDR2 SYDVKM come from the germline V gene. Trimming cost V 2 bases and J 7 bases, with 15 bases left between them. The CDR3 spans 14 residues. The CDR3 DNA follows: TGTGCCAGCAGTTTACAGGGCGCCCGTTGGGAGCAGTACTTC. This sequence encodes CASSLQGARWEQYF.

This rearrangement joins TRBV10-3 to TRBJ2-3; 10 bases are shared with TRBD1. J lost 2 bases, V lost 3 bases, and 2 bases had no gene match. Germline-derived CDR1 and CDR2 are ENHRY and SYGVKD. The CDR3 runs to 15 residues. The CDR3 nucleotides read TGTGCCATCAGTGAAGGGACAGGGGCCACAGATACGCAGTATTTT. Amino acids: CAISEGTGATDTQYF.

The V gene is TRBV19, the J gene TRBJ1-5; no definite D call. The CDR3 is 16 amino acids. V lost 5 bases and J 0 bases, leaving 14 bases between the germline ends. Looked up from germline, CDR1 is LNHDA and CDR2 is SQIVND (reference sequence). CDR3 DNA: TGTGCCAGTAGTTTACATCCTGCGGGTAGCAATCAGCCCCAGCATTTT. This codes for CASSLHPAGSNQPQHF.

This clone was detected only a few times. The chain couples TRBV19 to TRBJ1-4, with D unresolved. V was cut by 0 bases and J by 8 bases, with 7 bases left in between. This CDR3 is 13 amino acids long. Germline V gene sequence: CDR1 LNHDA, CDR2 SQIVND (reference sequence). DNA of the CDR3: TGTGCCAGTAGTATAGATCTGAGAGAAAAACTGTTTTTT. Residues: CASSIDLREKLFF.

The chain recombines TRBV10-1 with TRBJ1-1; D call uncertain. Per the germline V gene, CDR1 is WNHNN and CDR2 is SYGVQD (reference sequence). Trimming pared 3 bases from V and 0 bases from J, leaving 8 bases between. CDR3 size: 14 residues. The CDR3 protein is CASSEGRLNTEAFF. The DNA of the CDR3 is TGCGCCAGCAGTGAAGGCAGGTTGAACACTGAAGCTTTCTTT.